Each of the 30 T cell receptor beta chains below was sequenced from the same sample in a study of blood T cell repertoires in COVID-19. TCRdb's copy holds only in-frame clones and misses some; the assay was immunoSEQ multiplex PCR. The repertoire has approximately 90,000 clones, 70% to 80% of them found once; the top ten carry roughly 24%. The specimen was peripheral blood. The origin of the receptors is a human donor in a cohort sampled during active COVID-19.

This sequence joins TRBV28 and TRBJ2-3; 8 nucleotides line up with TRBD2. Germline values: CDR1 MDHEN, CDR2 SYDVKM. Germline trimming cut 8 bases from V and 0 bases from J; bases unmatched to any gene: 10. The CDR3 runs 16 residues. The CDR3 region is CASSARVAGSTDTQYF. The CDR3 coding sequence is TGTGCCAGCTCCGCCCGGGTAGCGGGAAGCACAGATACGCAGTATTTT.

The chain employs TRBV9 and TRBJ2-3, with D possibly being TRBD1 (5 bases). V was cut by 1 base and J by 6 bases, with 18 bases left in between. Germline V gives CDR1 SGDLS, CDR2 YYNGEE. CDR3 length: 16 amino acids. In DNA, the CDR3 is TGTGCCAGCAGCGTAAGCCAGGGTCCATCCAGGGATACGCAGTATTTT. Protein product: CASSVSQGPSRDTQYF.

The CDR3 here is CASSREQGFDYGYTF. DNA for the CDR3: TGTGCCAGTAGTAGAGAGCAGGGGTTCGACTATGGCTACACCTTC. The rearrangement joins TRBV19 to TRBJ1-2; a weak D match, TRBD1 (6 bases). The CDR3 is 15 residues long. Between the trimmed V and J ends, which lost 4 bases and 3 bases, there was a span of 15 bases. CDR1 and CDR2 from the germline V gene are LNHDA and SQIVND (reference sequence). The variable domain in full, with the rest retrieved from reference TRBV19 and TRBJ1-2, is DGGITQSPKYLFRKEGQNVTLSCEQNLNHDAMYWYRQDPGQGLRLIYYSQIVNDFQKGDIAEGYSVSREKKESFPLTVTSAQKNPTAFYLCASSREQGFDYGYTFGSGTRLTVV.

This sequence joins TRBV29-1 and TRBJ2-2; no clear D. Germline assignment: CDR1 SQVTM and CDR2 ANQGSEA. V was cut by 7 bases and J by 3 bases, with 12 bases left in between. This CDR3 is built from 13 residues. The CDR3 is CSGSSDDTGELFF. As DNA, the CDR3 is TGCAGCGGTTCTAGTGATGACACCGGGGAGCTGTTTTTT.

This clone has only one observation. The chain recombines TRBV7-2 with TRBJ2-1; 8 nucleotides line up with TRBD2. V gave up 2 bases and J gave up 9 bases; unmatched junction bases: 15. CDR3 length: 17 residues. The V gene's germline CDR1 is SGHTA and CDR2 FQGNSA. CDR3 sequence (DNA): TGTGCCAGCAGCTTAACTCGCGGGAGGAGATCTGGATCTGAGCAGTTCTTC. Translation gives CASSLTRGRRSGSEQFF.

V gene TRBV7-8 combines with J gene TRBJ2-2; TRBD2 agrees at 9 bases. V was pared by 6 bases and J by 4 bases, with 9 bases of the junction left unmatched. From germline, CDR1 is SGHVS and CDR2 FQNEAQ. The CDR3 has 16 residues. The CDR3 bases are TGTGCCAGCAGAAAGGAACTGCGGGAGGGCACCGGGGAGCTGTTTTTT. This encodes CASRKELREGTGELFF.

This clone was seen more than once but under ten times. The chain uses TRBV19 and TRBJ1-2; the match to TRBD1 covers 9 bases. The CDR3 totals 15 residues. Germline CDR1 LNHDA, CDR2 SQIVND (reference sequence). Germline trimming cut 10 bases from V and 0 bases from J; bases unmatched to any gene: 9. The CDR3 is CATRGTGTSNYGYTF. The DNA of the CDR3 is TGTGCCACTCGGGGGACAGGGACCTCTAACTATGGCTACACCTTC.

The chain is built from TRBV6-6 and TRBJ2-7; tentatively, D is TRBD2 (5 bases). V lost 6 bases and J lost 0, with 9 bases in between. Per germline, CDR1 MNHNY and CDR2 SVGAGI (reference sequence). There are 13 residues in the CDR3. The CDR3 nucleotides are TGTGCCAGCAGCCCCGGGGACTCCTACGAGCAGTACTTC. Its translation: CASSPGDSYEQYF.

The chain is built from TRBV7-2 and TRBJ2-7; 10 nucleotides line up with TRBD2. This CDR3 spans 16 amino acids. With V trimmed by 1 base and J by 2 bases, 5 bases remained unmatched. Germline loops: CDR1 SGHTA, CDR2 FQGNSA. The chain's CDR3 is CASSLGSGRVPYEQYF. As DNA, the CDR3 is TGTGCCAGCAGCTTAGGCAGCGGGAGGGTTCCCTACGAGCAGTACTTC.

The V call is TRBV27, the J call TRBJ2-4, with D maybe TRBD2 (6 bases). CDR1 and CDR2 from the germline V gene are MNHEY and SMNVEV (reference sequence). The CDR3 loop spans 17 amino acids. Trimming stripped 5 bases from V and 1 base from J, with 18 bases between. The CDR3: CASSPIWGEVAKNIQYF. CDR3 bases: TGTGCCAGCAGTCCGATTTGGGGGGAGGTCGCCAAAAACATTCAGTACTTC.

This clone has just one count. This chain's CDR3 is CASSLSRDTDNEQFF. The CDR3 DNA is TGTGCCAGCTCTCTCAGCCGGGACACTGACAATGAGCAGTTCTTC. The chain couples TRBV18 to TRBJ2-1; weak D call: TRBD1 (6 bases). The CDR3 consists of 15 residues. The germline V and J ends were trimmed by 6 bases and 5 bases, with 17 bases remaining between them. Looked up from germline, CDR1 is KGHSH and CDR2 is LQKENI.

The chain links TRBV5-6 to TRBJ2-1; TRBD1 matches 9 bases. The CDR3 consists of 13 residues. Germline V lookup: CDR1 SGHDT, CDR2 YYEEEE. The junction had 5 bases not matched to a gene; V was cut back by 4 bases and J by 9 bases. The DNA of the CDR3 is TGTGCCAGCAGCAAGGGACAGGGCCTTGAGCAGTTCTTC. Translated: CASSKGQGLEQFF.

The CDR3 sequence is CATSGGSGREETQYF. DNA of the CDR3: TGTGCCACCAGTGGGGGTAGCGGGAGGGAAGAGACCCAGTACTTC. V usage is TRBV24-1 and J usage is TRBJ2-5; 11 bases map to TRBD2. The CDR3 has 15 residues. Per germline, CDR1 KGHDR and CDR2 SFDVKD. V lost 5 bases and J lost 3; bases outside the gene matches: 4.

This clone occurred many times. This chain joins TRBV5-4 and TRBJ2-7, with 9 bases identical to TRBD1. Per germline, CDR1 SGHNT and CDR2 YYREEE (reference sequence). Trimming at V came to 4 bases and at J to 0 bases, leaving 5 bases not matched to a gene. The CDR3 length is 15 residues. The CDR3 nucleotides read TGTGCCAGCAGCCCCGGGACAGGGTACTCCTACGAGCAGTACTTC. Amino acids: CASSPGTGYSYEQYF.

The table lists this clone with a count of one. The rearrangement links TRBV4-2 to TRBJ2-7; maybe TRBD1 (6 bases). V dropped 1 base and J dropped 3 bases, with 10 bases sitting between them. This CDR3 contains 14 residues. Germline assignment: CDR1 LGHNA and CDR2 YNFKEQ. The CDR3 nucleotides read TGTGCCAGCAGCCAAGGCCGCAGGGGCTACGAGCAGTACTTC. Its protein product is CASSQGRRGYEQYF.

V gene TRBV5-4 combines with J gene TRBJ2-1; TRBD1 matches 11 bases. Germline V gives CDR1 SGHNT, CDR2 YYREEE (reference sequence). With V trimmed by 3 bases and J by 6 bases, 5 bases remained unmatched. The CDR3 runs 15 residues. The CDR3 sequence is CASSSGQGDRNEQFF. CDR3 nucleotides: TGTGCCAGCAGCTCGGGACAGGGGGATCGCAATGAGCAGTTCTTC.

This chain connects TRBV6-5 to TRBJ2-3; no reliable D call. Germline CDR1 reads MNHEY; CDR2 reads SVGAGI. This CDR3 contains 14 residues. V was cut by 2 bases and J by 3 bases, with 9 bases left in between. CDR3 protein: CASSYGTMTDTQYF. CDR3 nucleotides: TGTGCCAGCAGTTACGGTACAATGACAGATACGCAGTATTTT.

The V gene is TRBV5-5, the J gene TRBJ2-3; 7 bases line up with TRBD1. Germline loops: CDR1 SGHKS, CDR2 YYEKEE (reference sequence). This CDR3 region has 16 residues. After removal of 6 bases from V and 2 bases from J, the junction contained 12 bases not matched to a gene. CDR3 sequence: CASTPDLGTVTDTQYF. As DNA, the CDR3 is TGTGCCAGCACACCGGACCTGGGGACAGTCACAGATACGCAGTATTTT.

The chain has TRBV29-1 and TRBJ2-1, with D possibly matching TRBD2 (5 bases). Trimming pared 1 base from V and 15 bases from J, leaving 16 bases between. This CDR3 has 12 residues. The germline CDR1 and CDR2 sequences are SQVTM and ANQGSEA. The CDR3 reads CSVEVRPSRPFF. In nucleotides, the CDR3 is TGCAGCGTTGAAGTTCGCCCTAGCCGGCCGTTCTTC.

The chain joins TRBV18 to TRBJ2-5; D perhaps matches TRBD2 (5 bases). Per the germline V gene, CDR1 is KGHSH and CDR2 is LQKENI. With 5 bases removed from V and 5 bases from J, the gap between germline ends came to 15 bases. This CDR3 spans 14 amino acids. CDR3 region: CASSAQSGSETQYF. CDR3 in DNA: TGTGCCAGCTCAGCGCAAAGCGGTTCGGAGACCCAGTACTTC. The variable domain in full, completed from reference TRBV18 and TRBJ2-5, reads NAGVMQNPRHLVRRRGQEARLRCSPMKGHSHVYWYRQLPEEGLKFMVYLQKENIIDESGMPKERFSAEFPKEGPSILRIQQVVRGDSAAYFCASSAQSGSETQYFGPGTRLLVL.

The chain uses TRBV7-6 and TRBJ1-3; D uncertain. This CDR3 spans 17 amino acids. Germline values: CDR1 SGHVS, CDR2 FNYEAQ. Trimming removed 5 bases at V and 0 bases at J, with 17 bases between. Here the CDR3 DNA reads TGTGCCAGCAGCCCACGCCTCGACTCGAGCTCTGGAAACACCATATATTTT. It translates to CASSPRLDSSSGNTIYF.

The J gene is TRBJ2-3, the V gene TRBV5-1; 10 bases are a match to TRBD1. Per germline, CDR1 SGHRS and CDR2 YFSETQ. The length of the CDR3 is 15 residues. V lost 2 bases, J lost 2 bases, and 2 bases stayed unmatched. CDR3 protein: CASSLGTGDTDTQYF. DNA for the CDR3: TGCGCCAGCAGCTTAGGGACAGGGGACACAGATACGCAGTATTTT.

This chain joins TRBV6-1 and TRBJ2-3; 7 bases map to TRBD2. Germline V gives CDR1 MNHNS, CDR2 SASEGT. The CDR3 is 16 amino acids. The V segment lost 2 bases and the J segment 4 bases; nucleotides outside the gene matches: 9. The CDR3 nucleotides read TGTGCCAGCAGTGAATGGGAGGGGCTGAATGCAGATACGCAGTATTTT. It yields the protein CASSEWEGLNADTQYF.

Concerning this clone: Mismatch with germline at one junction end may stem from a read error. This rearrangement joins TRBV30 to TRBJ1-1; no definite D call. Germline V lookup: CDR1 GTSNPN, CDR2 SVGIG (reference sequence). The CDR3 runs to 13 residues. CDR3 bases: TGTGCCTGGAGTGAACAGACGAACGCTGAAGCTTTCTTT. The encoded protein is CAWSEQTNAEAFF.

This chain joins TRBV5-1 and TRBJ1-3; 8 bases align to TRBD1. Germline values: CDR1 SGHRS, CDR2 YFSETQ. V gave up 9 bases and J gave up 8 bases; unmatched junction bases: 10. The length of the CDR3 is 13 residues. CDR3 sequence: CATRTGLGDTIYF. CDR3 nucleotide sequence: TGCGCCACCCGGACAGGGCTTGGGGACACCATATATTTT.

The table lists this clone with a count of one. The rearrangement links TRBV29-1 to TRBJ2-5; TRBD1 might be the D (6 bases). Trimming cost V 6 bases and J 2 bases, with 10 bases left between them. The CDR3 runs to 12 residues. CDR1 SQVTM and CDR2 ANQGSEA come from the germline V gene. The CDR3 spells CSVSGQQETQYF. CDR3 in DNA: TGCAGCGTCTCAGGACAGCAAGAGACCCAGTACTTC.

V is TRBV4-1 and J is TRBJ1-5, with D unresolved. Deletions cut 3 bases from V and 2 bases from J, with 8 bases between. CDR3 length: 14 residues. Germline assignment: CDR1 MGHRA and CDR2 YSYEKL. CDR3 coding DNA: TGCGCCAGCAGCCACCTCCAGGGCAATCAGCCCCAGCATTTT. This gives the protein CASSHLQGNQPQHF.

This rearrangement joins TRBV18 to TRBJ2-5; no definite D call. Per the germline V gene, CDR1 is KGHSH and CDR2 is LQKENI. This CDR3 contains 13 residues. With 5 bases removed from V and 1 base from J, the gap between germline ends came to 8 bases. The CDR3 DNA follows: TGTGCCAGCTCAGAAGCCTTCCAAGAGACCCAGTACTTC. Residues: CASSEAFQETQYF.

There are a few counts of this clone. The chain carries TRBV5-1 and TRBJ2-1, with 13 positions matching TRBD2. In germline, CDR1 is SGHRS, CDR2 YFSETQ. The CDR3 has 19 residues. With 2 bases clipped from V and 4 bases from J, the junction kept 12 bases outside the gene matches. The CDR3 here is CASSFPKWPGLAGYNEQFF. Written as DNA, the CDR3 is TGCGCCAGCAGCTTCCCTAAATGGCCGGGACTAGCGGGATACAATGAGCAGTTCTTC.

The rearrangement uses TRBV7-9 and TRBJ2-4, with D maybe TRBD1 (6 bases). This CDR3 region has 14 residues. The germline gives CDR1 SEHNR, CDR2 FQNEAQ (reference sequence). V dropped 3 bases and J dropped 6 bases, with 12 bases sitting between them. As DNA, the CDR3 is TGTGCCAGCAGCTTCGGCCGGGACATAAACATTCAGTACTTC. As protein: CASSFGRDINIQYF.